This T cell receptor beta chain was obtained from a study of graft-versus-host responses after intestinal transplantation. As for this clone: Antigen: not known.

Assay used: immunoSEQ multiplex PCR; TCRdb lists only in-frame clones, some missing. The sample has 75,000 to 100,000 clones, 83% seen once. The length of the CDR3 is 16 residues. The germline V gene encodes CDR1 LNHNV and CDR2 YYDKDF (reference sequence). Losses at the gene ends were 3 bases for V and 10 bases for J; bases not matched to a gene: 11. This clonotype was sampled from a human donor who received an intestinal transplant. Sequences were derived from unstimulated CD8+ T cells sorted from spleen or lymph node cells, sampled before intestinal transplant. This chain uses TRBV15 with TRBJ2-1, with 11 bases fitting TRBD2. The CDR3 sequence is CATSRASGGHIQEQFF. The CDR3, as DNA: TGTGCCACCAGCAGGGCTAGCGGGGGGCATATACAGGAGCAGTTCTTC.